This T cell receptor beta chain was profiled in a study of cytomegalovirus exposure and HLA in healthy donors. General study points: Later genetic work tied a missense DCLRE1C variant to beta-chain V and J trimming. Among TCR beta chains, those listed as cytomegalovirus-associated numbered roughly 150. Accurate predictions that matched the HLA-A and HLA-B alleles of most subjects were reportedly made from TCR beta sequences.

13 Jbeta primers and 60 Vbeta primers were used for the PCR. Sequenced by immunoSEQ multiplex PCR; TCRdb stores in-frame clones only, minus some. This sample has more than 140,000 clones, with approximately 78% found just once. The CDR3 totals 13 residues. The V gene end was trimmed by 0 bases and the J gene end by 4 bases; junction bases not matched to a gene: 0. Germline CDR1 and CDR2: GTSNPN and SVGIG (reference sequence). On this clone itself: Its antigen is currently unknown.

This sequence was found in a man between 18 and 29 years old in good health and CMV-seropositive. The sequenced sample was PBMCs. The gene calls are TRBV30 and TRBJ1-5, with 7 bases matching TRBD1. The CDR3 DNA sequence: TGTGCCTGGAGTGTGACAGGGAATCAGCCCCAGCATTTT. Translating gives CAWSVTGNQPQHF.